The entry below gives a single T cell receptor beta chain sequence along with its context. Its specificity is not known. V shed 2 bases, J shed 3 bases, and the junction held 3 bases outside the gene matches. CDR1 is MNHEY, CDR2 SMNVEV, per germline (reference sequence). The CDR3 sequence is 14 residues long. The sample comes from a study of PD-1 blockade in classical Hodgkin lymphoma. Each and every patient relapsed after autologous stem cell transplantation, and patients got differing brentuximab vedotin exposure. Clones were sequenced by immunoSEQ multiplex PCR, and TCRdb holds only the in-frame ones, with some missing. The table includes some 25,000 clones, 82% detected once. Overall study results and limits: A significant rise in TCR diversity by C4D1 was seen for CD4+ but not CD8+ cells. Lower baseline TCR diversity marked trial partial responders and progressors. Reports described newly diagnosed patients as having lower baseline TCR diversity than healthy donors.

The rearrangement links TRBV27 to TRBJ1-2; 7 bases fit TRBD1. The origin of this receptor is a human donor with classical Hodgkin lymphoma. The sequencing used peripheral blood mononuclear cells (PBMCs), collected before the second cycle of nivolumab. CDR3 protein: CASSLNRGDYGYTF. CDR3 bases: TGTGCCAGCAGTTTAAACAGGGGCGACTATGGCTACACCTTC.